The T cell receptor (beta chain) under discussion was sequenced for a study of beta chain features in type 1 diabetes. Study conclusions and caveats: Patients with type 1 diabetes carried fewer insertions and had more deletions at their VDJ junctions. Among all four CD4+ subsets, Type 1 diabetes patients had TCRB CDR3s that were moderately but significantly shorter. A definitive answer on HLA type influencing TCRB rearrangement was not reached here.

There are 15 residues in the CDR3. V was cut by 3 bases and J by 2 bases, with 14 bases left in between. Germline V gene sequence: CDR1 GTSNPN, CDR2 SVGIG (reference sequence). This clone was detected ten times or more. What it binds is unknown. Each sorted fraction was over 98% pure. What was sequenced were expressed TCRB transcripts, since all of the isolated RNA had been reverse transcribed. TCRdb keeps only in-frame clones here, not all; method: immunoSEQ multiplex PCR. The sample has about 740,000 clones, roughly 13% seen once; the top ten hold approximately 0.02%. The rearrangement links TRBV30 to TRBJ2-4; perhaps TRBD1 as D (5 bases). The TCR sequence derives from a man younger than 35 with type 1 diabetes. Input material: naive CD4+ T cells from blood. In nucleotides, the CDR3 is TGTGCCTGGAGGATGGCAGGGTCCTCCAAAAACATTCAGTACTTC. As protein: CAWRMAGSSKNIQYF.